This TCR beta chain was sequenced for a study of cytomegalovirus exposure and HLA in healthy donors. Regarding the study as a whole: A highly shared variant cluster was judged a likely technical artifact. The authors later found HLA-associated TCR beta chains more clonally expanded than equally common others. Reports showed the classifier diagnosing cytomegalovirus status with high specificity and sensitivity.

As for this clone: The antigen is undetermined.

60 Vbeta and 13 Jbeta primers were used in PCR. Data came from immunoSEQ multiplex PCR; TCRdb stores just in-frame clones and leaves some out. The sample lists 90,000 to 110,000 clones, about 80% occurring once. Germline V gene data show CDR1 as SGDLS and CDR2 as YYNGEE. V lost 0 bases and J 3 bases, leaving 10 bases between the germline ends. The CDR3 contains 14 residues. Sequences were obtained from PBMCs. The chain couples TRBV9 to TRBJ2-7, with D tentatively TRBD2 (6 bases). The sequence was obtained from a man in his thirties or forties in good health and CMV-seronegative. This CDR3 reads CASSVGLEGYEQYF. DNA of the CDR3: TGTGCCAGCAGCGTAGGACTGGAGGGCTACGAGCAGTACTTC.